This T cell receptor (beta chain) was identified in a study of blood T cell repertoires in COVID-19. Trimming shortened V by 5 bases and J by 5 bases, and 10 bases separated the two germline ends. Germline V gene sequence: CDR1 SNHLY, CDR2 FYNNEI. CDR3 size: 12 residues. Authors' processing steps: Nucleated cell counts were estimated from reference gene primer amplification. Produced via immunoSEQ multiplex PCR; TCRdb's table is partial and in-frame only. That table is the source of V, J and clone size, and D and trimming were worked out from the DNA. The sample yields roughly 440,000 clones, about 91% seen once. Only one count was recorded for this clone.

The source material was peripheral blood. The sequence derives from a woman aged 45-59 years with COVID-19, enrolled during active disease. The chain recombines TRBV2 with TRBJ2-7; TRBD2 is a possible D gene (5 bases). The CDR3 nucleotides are TGTGCCAGCAGTCTAACTAGAGACGAGCAGTACTTC. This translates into CASSLTRDEQYF.